This TCR beta chain was obtained from a study of CD8 T cells in Susac syndrome. Trimming took off 0 bases at V and 10 bases at J, with 7 bases between the two ends. The CDR3 is 13 residues long. Age- and sex-matched healthy donors served as the control group. RNA was extracted with the RNeasy kit, and a quantity of roughly 0.45 to 1 ug was reverse transcribed using random hexamers. The immunoSEQ assay covered 54 Vbeta and 13 Jbeta segments for CDR3. TCRdb reprocessed the immunoSEQ multiplex PCR reads with MiXCR, giving one entry per CDR3 protein. The sample records roughly 150,000 distinct CDR3 sequences, 90% to 95% being singletons.

Sequencing was performed on CD4+ T cells from PBMCs. The receptor was derived from a human donor in good health. The chain carries TRBV12-3 or TRBV12-4 and TRBJ1-6, with no clear D. The CDR3: CASSLARESPLHF. The CDR3 bases are TGTGCCAGCAGTTTAGCGCGGGAGTCACCCCTCCACTTT.